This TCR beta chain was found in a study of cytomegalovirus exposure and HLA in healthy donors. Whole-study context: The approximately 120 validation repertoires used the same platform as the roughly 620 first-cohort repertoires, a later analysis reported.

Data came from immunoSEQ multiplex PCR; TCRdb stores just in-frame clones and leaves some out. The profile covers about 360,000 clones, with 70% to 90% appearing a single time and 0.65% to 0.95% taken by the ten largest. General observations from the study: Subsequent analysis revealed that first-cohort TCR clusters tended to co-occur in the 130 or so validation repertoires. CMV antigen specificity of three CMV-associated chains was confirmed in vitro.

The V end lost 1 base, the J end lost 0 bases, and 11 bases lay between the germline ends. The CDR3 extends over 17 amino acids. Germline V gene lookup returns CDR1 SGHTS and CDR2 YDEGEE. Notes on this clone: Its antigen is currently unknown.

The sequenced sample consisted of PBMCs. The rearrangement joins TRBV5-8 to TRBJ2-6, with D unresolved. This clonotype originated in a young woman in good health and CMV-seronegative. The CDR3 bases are TGTGCCAGCAGCTTGTTTTATGGTAGCTCTGGGGCCAACGTCCTGACTTTC. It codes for CASSLFYGSSGANVLTF.